These 6 T cell receptor beta chains originate from one sample sequenced in a study of vaccination and CD4 T cells after COVID-19. The Oncomine TCR Beta short-read assay was applied to DNA of cultured CD4+ T cells. TCRdb fed the PCR reads into MiXCR, producing one record per CDR3 protein. The table has around 20,000 distinct CDR3 sequences, 60% to 80% seen once; the top ten hold over 6%. What these receptors recognize is not known. Treatment meaning: 10-day PBMC culture with coronavirus spike peptide pools or control peptides (ViraFEST assay). Material for sequencing was CD4+ T cells from blood, cultured in vitro. The receptors stem from a human donor who had recovered from COVID-19.

The J gene is TRBJ2-2, the V gene TRBV6-2 or TRBV6-3; TRBD1 matches 9 bases. V lost 8 bases to trimming and J lost 7 bases; unmatched junction nucleotides: 8. Germline V gene lookup returns CDR1 MNHEY and CDR2 SVGEGT. This CDR3 spans 14 amino acids. The CDR3: CASSRTGAVGELFF. The CDR3 nucleotides read TGTGCCAGCTCCAGGACAGGGGCGGTCGGGGAGCTGTTTTTT.

This clonotype occurred a few times. The V call is TRBV7-9, the J call TRBJ1-2; no clear D. The CDR3 totals 13 residues. Trimming left V 1 base short and J 4 bases short, with 7 bases between. Germline V gene lookup returns CDR1 SEHNR and CDR2 FQNEAQ (reference sequence). CDR3 DNA sequence: TGTGCCAGCAGCTTAGGACGGTCCTATGGCTACACCTTC. Protein sequence: CASSLGRSYGYTF.

V usage is TRBV24-1 and J usage is TRBJ2-1; 10 bases are shared with TRBD2. The CDR3 covers 18 residues. V was pared by 5 bases and J by 0 bases, with 9 bases of the junction left unmatched. Germline-derived CDR1 and CDR2 are KGHDR and SFDVKD. CDR3 residues: CATSATSGAMSSYNEQFF. The CDR3 DNA is TGTGCCACCAGTGCTACTAGCGGGGCTATGAGCTCCTACAATGAGCAGTTCTTC.

V and J are TRBV5-1 and TRBJ2-3; 8 nucleotides align to TRBD2. The CDR3 loop spans 15 amino acids. CDR1 and CDR2 (germline): SGHRS, YFSETQ. V trimming: 5 bases; J trimming: 4 bases; junction bases outside the gene matches: 9. CDR3 DNA: TGCGCCAGCAGGGAAGCGGGAGTTGGGGCAGATACGCAGTATTTT. Its translation is CASREAGVGADTQYF. Together with reference TRBV5-1 and TRBJ2-3, the CDR3 gives the full variable domain: KAGVTQTPRYLIKTRGQQVTLSCSPISGHRSVSWYQQTPGQGLQFLFEYFSETQRNKGNFPGRFSGRQFSNSRSEMNVSTLELGDSALYLCASREAGVGADTQYFGPGTRLTVL.

V is TRBV27 and J is TRBJ1-6; 7 bases are shared with TRBD1. J was trimmed by 10 bases and V by 1 base; bases with no gene match: 13. The CDR3 is 17 residues long. CDR1 and CDR2 (germline): MNHEY, SMNVEV (reference sequence). In DNA, the CDR3 is TGTGCCAGCAGTTTATGGGCCCCGACAGGGTTGGAATCACCCCTCCACTTT. The encoded protein is CASSLWAPTGLESPLHF.

This chain uses TRBV5-6 with TRBJ1-2; tentatively, D is TRBD1 (5 bases). CDR1 is SGHDT, CDR2 YYEEEE, per germline. The CDR3 is 16 residues long. The V end was cut by 0 bases, the J end by 2 bases, with 14 bases between. CDR3 sequence (DNA): TGTGCCAGCAGCTTGGTCCCCATGGGACGGAACTATGGCTACACCTTC. Translating it yields CASSLVPMGRNYGYTF. The variable domain in full, with the rest retrieved from reference TRBV5-6 and TRBJ1-2, is DAGVTQSPTHLIKTRGQQVTLRCSPKSGHDTVSWYQQALGQGPQFIFQYYEEEERQRGNFPDRFSGHQFPNYSSELNVNALLLGDSALYLCASSLVPMGRNYGYTFGSGTRLTVV.